A selection of T cell receptor beta chains follows, all from one sample in a study of blood T cell repertoires in COVID-19. Data came from immunoSEQ multiplex PCR; TCRdb stores just in-frame clones and leaves some out. This table holds 230,000 or so clones, 80% to 90% found once. Sequenced: peripheral blood. The receptor set was obtained from a woman in her forties who had recovered from COVID-19. Each CDR3 is given with its conserved first and last residue. Fields, in order: J gene, V gene, D gene, clone size, CDR3 DNA, CDR3 protein. A D gene is named only where the DNA matches it firmly. Clone size, where shown, is once, few, many, or a class for clones that have expanded.

>TRBJ1-2|TRBV4-2|NA|NA
TGTGCCAGCAGCCAAGCTGTACAGCTCTATGGCTACACCTTC
CASSQAVQLYGYTF
>TRBJ2-1|TRBV10-3|NA|NA
TGTGCCATCAGTAGCGCACCTAGCGACTCCTACAATGAGCAGTTCTTC
CAISSAPSDSYNEQFF
>TRBJ2-1|TRBV19|TRBD2|NA
TGTGCCAGTAGGATCCGCGGGGGGAACAATGAGCAGTTCTTC
CASRIRGGNNEQFF
>TRBJ1-4|TRBV4-1|NA|NA
TGCGCCAGCAGCCAACTACTCGGTGAAAAACTGTTTTTT
CASSQLLGEKLFF
>TRBJ1-1|TRBV28|NA|NA
TGTGCCAGCAGTTTCCTGACTACAGGGCAGGGCACTGAAGCTTTCTTT
CASSFLTTGQGTEAFF
>TRBJ1-1|TRBV4-3|NA|NA
TGCGCCAGCAGCCAAGCTCTCACAGGGAGGGCTGAAGCTTTCTTT
CASSQALTGRAEAFF
>TRBJ2-1|TRBV6-2/TRBV6-3|TRBD2|NA
TGTGCCAGCAGCTCCCACCTCGGACTAGCAACCTCGGATGAGCAGTTCTTC
CASSSHLGLATSDEQFF
>TRBJ2-3|TRBV3-1/TRBV3-2|TRBD2|once
TGTGCCAGCAGCCCCGGGGGGACAGATACGCAGTATTTT
CASSPGGTDTQYF
>TRBJ2-2|TRBV5-5|NA|NA
TGTGCCAGCAGCTTTTATTTTATGGGGCAGGGCACCGGGGAGCTGTTTTTT
CASSFYFMGQGTGELFF
>TRBJ2-1|TRBV9|TRBD2|NA
TGTGCCAGCAGCGTAGCAGCGGGGGGGCCGAGTGAGCAGTTCTTC
CASSVAAGGPSEQFF
>TRBJ1-5|TRBV12-3/TRBV12-4|NA|NA
TGTGCCAGCAGCCTAGGGAGTTGGGCGCCCCAGCATTTT
CASSLGSWAPQHF
>TRBJ2-3|TRBV7-6|NA|once
TGTGCCAGCAGCTTACTAGCCCCGGTGAGCACAGATACGCAGTATTTT
CASSLLAPVSTDTQYF
>TRBJ2-5|TRBV15|NA|NA
TGTGCCACCAGCAGAAGGGACTTCCAAGAGACCCAGTACTTC
CATSRRDFQETQYF
>TRBJ2-1|TRBV5-1|NA|NA
TGCGCCAGCAGCTTGACAATAGGTCCGGGAGCGTTTAATGAGCAGTTCTTC
CASSLTIGPGAFNEQFF
>TRBJ2-2|TRBV9|NA|NA
TGTGCCAGCAGCGTGGCAAGGAACACCGGGGAGCTGTTTTTT
CASSVARNTGELFF
>TRBJ2-7|TRBV5-6|NA|once
TGTGCCAGCAGCTTTCAAGCCGACGAGCAGTACTTC
CASSFQADEQYF
>TRBJ2-2|TRBV14|NA|few
TGTGCCAGCAGCCGAAGAGTCGACAGCGCGAACACCGGGGAGCTGTTTTTT
CASSRRVDSANTGELFF
>TRBJ1-2|TRBV29-1|TRBD1|NA
TGCAGCGTTGAAGATCGGGGACAGAGTTTAAAGAACTATGGCTACACCTTC
CSVEDRGQSLKNYGYTF
>TRBJ2-5|TRBV11-2|TRBD2|NA
TGTGCCTCAAACCGCGCGGGAGGGCGTCAAGAGACCCAGTACTTC
CASNRAGGRQETQYF
>TRBJ1-3|TRBV5-4|TRBD1|NA
TGTGCCAGCAGCTTGGTAGGGGGCGGAAACACCATATATTTT
CASSLVGGGNTIYF
>TRBJ1-1|TRBV19|NA|NA
TGTGCCAGTAGACCGAGGGGAGGGGCCGGCACTGAAGCTTTCTTT
CASRPRGGAGTEAFF
>TRBJ2-7|TRBV3-1/TRBV3-2|NA|NA
TGTGCCAGCAGCCAAGGTTTACAGGGACCCCCCACCGAGCAGTACTTC
CASSQGLQGPPTEQYF